A selection of T cell receptor beta chains follows, all from one sample in a study of blood T cells in healthy people across ages. TCRdb ran MiXCR on the 5' RACE reads and lists one entry per CDR3 protein. The table has about 320,000 distinct CDR3 sequences, about 25% seen once. The specimen was blood. These receptors were taken from a woman between 65 and 79 years old in good health. Each CDR3 is given with its conserved first and last residue. The order of the fields is CDR3 protein, CDR3 DNA, D gene, V gene, J gene, clone size. D genes are given only for firm matches. A clone size is listed for some rows: how often the clone was seen (once, few, many), or a class if it is expanded.

CDR3 protein: CASSLRTGERETQYF
CDR3 DNA: TGTGCCAGCAGCCTTCGGACAGGGGAGCGGGAGACCCAGTACTTC
D gene: TRBD1
V gene: TRBV3-1
J gene: TRBJ2-5
clone size: few

CDR3 protein: CASSRIGAGELFF
CDR3 DNA: TGTGCCAGCAGTCGCATTGGGGCCGGGGAGCTGTTTTTT
D gene: -
V gene: TRBV5-6
J gene: TRBJ2-2
clone size: few

CDR3 protein: CASSPQGAREKLFF
CDR3 DNA: TGTGCCAGCAGCCCACAGGGGGCGCGAGAAAAACTGTTTTTT
D gene: TRBD1
V gene: TRBV7-2
J gene: TRBJ1-4
clone size: few

CDR3 protein: CASSQELKQAQFF
CDR3 DNA: TGTGCCAGCAGCCAAGAGTTAAAGCAAGCTCAGTTCTTC
D gene: -
V gene: TRBV14
J gene: TRBJ2-1
clone size: -

CDR3 protein: CASSAGTASYNGEAFF
CDR3 DNA: TGTGCCAGCAGCGCAGGGACAGCGTCTTATAATGGTGAAGCTTTCTTT
D gene: TRBD1
V gene: TRBV9
J gene: TRBJ1-1
clone size: -

CDR3 protein: CASSQATGYTSTDTQYF
CDR3 DNA: TGTGCCAGCAGCCAGGCGACAGGGTACACTAGCACAGATACGCAGTATTTT
D gene: TRBD1
V gene: TRBV7-6
J gene: TRBJ2-3
clone size: -

CDR3 protein: CSVVKASGRAVQYF
CDR3 DNA: TGCAGCGTTGTCAAGGCTAGCGGGAGGGCCGTGCAGTACTTC
D gene: TRBD2
V gene: TRBV29-1
J gene: TRBJ2-7
clone size: few

CDR3 protein: CASSEARGLSGNTIYF
CDR3 DNA: TGTGCCAGCAGTGAAGCGAGGGGTCTCTCTGGAAACACCATATATTTT
D gene: -
V gene: TRBV6-1
J gene: TRBJ1-3
clone size: -

CDR3 protein: CSAKQGAKTEAFF
CDR3 DNA: TGCAGTGCGAAGCAGGGGGCGAAAACTGAAGCTTTCTTT
D gene: TRBD1
V gene: TRBV20-1
J gene: TRBJ1-1
clone size: few

CDR3 protein: CASSLVRAGLQDTQYF
CDR3 DNA: TGTGCCAGCAGCTTAGTCAGGGCGGGATTACAAGATACGCAGTATTTT
D gene: -
V gene: TRBV7-2
J gene: TRBJ2-3
clone size: -

CDR3 protein: CASSLTGDSYNEQFF
CDR3 DNA: TGTGCCAGCAGCTTAACGGGGGATTCCTACAATGAGCAGTTCTTC
D gene: -
V gene: TRBV7-8
J gene: TRBJ2-1
clone size: few

CDR3 protein: CASSLRTGSYQETQYF
CDR3 DNA: TGTGCCAGCAGTCTTAGGACAGGGAGCTACCAAGAGACCCAGTACTTC
D gene: TRBD1
V gene: TRBV28
J gene: TRBJ2-5
clone size: -

CDR3 protein: CASSAQGAYEQYF
CDR3 DNA: TGTGCCAGCAGCGCCCAGGGGGCATACGAGCAGTACTTC
D gene: TRBD1
V gene: TRBV9
J gene: TRBJ2-7
clone size: -

CDR3 protein: CASSPRDPTYEQYF
CDR3 DNA: TGCGCCAGCAGCCCTCGGGACCCAACCTACGAGCAGTACTTC
D gene: -
V gene: TRBV5-1
J gene: TRBJ2-7
clone size: few

CDR3 protein: CSAAANLNTEAFF
CDR3 DNA: TGCAGTGCTGCGGCCAATCTGAACACTGAAGCTTTCTTT
D gene: -
V gene: TRBV20-1
J gene: TRBJ1-1
clone size: -

CDR3 protein: CASSQTSGGTYEQYF
CDR3 DNA: TGTGCCAGCAGCCAGACTAGCGGGGGTACCTACGAGCAGTACTTC
D gene: TRBD2
V gene: TRBV28
J gene: TRBJ2-7
clone size: many

CDR3 protein: CASSQAGRRSSYEQYF
CDR3 DNA: TGCGCCAGCAGCCAAGCCGGACGGAGAAGCTCCTACGAGCAGTACTTC
D gene: -
V gene: TRBV4-1
J gene: TRBJ2-7
clone size: few

CDR3 protein: CSAYMGQANSPLHF
CDR3 DNA: TGCAGTGCCTATATGGGACAGGCTAATTCACCCCTCCACTTT
D gene: TRBD1
V gene: TRBV20-1
J gene: TRBJ1-6
clone size: few

CDR3 protein: CASSLLPAMQETQYF
CDR3 DNA: TGTGCCAGCAGCTTGTTACCGGCAATGCAAGAGACCCAGTACTTC
D gene: -
V gene: TRBV5-5
J gene: TRBJ2-5
clone size: -

CDR3 protein: CASSLAGIRVPGELFF
CDR3 DNA: TGTGCCAGCAGCTTAGCGGGTATAAGGGTCCCCGGGGAGCTGTTTTTT
D gene: -
V gene: TRBV7-2
J gene: TRBJ2-2
clone size: many

CDR3 protein: CASSRGQGVSNYGYTF
CDR3 DNA: TGTGCCAGCAGCCGCGGACAGGGGGTTAGTAACTATGGCTACACCTTC
D gene: TRBD1
V gene: TRBV3-1
J gene: TRBJ1-2
clone size: few

CDR3 protein: CASSYTGTSDNEQFF
CDR3 DNA: TGTGCCAGCAGCTACACCGGGACTAGCGATAATGAGCAGTTCTTC
D gene: TRBD2
V gene: TRBV7-3
J gene: TRBJ2-1
clone size: -